Below, one T cell receptor beta chain is given with its context. Its cognate antigen is unknown. This entry is derived from a study of OX40 agonist ivuxolimab in advanced cancers. Across the whole study: At 0.01 to 10 mg/kg, ivuxolimab was administered intravenously to patients every 2 weeks.

Clones were sequenced by immunoSEQ multiplex PCR, and TCRdb holds only the in-frame ones, with some missing. The top ten clones hold around 0.78% of a sample with some 75,000 clones, about 88% of them seen once. Findings of the study overall: CD8+ T cells averaged more expanded clones than CD4+.

The CDR3 is 14 residues long. V dropped 0 bases and J dropped 8 bases, with 13 bases sitting between them. Germline CDR1 is MNHNS and CDR2 is SASEGT. This specimen consisted of CD4+ or CD8+ T cells sorted from blood, obtained in a trial of the OX40 agonist ivuxolimab. This chain links TRBV6-1 with TRBJ1-2, with D possibly TRBD1 on 6 matching bases. This clonotype originated in an adult with an advanced solid tumor such as melanoma, head and neck, liver or kidney cancer. The CDR3 DNA follows: TGTGCCAGCAGTGAAGCGAACAGGGCTCGAGGCTACACCTTC. It codes for CASSEANRARGYTF.